This T cell receptor (beta chain) appears in the sequencing data of a study of OX40 agonist ivuxolimab in advanced cancers. Overall study: Each patient was given ivuxolimab into a vein every 2 weeks, at 0.01 to 10 mg/kg.

This clone was counted only a few times. Its antigen is currently unknown. The ends were cut back, 1 base at V and 3 bases at J, with 19 bases in the middle. CDR3 size: 17 residues. Germline assignment: CDR1 SEHNR and CDR2 FQNEAQ (reference sequence). Only in-frame clones appear in the TCRdb table, and some are missing; sequencing was by immunoSEQ multiplex PCR. The sample yields about 67,000 clones, 80% to 90% seen once. Study results and caveats: Among the least clonally expanded were partial responders at 0.1-3.0 mg/kg. Nonresponders included some who also had low normalized T-cell clonal expansion.

The receptor comes from an adult with an advanced solid tumor such as melanoma, head and neck, liver or kidney cancer. This sample comprised CD4+ or CD8+ T cells sorted from blood, obtained in a trial of the OX40 agonist ivuxolimab. The rearrangement links TRBV7-9 to TRBJ2-7; D is perhaps TRBD1 (6 bases). The CDR3 is CASSLVRGQILGYEQYF. CDR3 sequence (DNA): TGTGCCAGCAGCTTAGTCAGGGGCCAAATTTTAGGCTACGAGCAGTACTTC.